The 23 T cell receptor beta chains given below trace back to one sample, sequenced in a study of blood T cell repertoires in COVID-19. Here immunoSEQ multiplex PCR was the method, and the copy in TCRdb shows in-frame clones only, minus some. The sample comprises tens of thousands of clones, about 80% of which are singletons, and approximately 5.7% rests with the top ten. The sequencing sample was made of peripheral blood. The receptors here all came from a man aged 50 to 59 with active or convalescent COVID-19.

The rearrangement uses TRBV6-5 and TRBJ1-1; 7 nucleotides agree with TRBD1. Germline V lookup: CDR1 MNHEY, CDR2 SVGAGI. The CDR3 is 14 amino acids. J gave up 2 bases and V 4 bases, and 4 bases lay outside the gene matches. The CDR3 protein is CASSSGTVNTEAFF. DNA of the CDR3: TGTGCCAGCAGTTCCGGGACAGTTAACACTGAAGCTTTCTTT.

In the case of this clone: An end of the junction does not agree with germline; a read error may underlie this. CDR3: CASTQGAGYNSPLHF. As DNA, the CDR3 is TGTGCAAGCACCCAGGGGGCCGGTTATAATTCACCCCTCCACTTT. The genes are TRBV6-5 and TRBJ1-6; 8 bases align to TRBD1. This CDR3 is built from 15 residues. Germline V gene data show CDR1 as MNHEY and CDR2 as SVGAGI.

The gene calls are TRBV6-4 and TRBJ2-1; possible D gene TRBD2, 5 bases. Between the trimmed V and J ends, which lost 0 bases and 6 bases, there was a span of 9 bases. CDR3 length: 14 amino acids. Germline CDR1 and CDR2: MRHNA and SNTAGT. The CDR3 coding sequence is TGTGCCAGCAGTGACTCTAGCGAGGTCAATGAGCAGTTCTTC. Translating gives CASSDSSEVNEQFF.

The chain is built from TRBV6-6 and TRBJ1-2; D possibly corresponds to TRBD1 (6 bases). The CDR3 has 15 amino acids. Per germline, CDR1 MNHNY and CDR2 SVGAGI (reference sequence). The V end was cut by 2 bases, the J end by 5 bases, with 15 bases between. CDR3 sequence (DNA): TGTGCCAGCAGTTACCCCCCCGGGACAAATTATGGCTACACCTTC. Protein product: CASSYPPGTNYGYTF.

The V call is TRBV18, the J call TRBJ2-2, with D uncertain. The V end was cut by 2 bases, the J end by 2 bases, with 12 bases between. Germline V lookup: CDR1 KGHSH, CDR2 LQKENI. CDR3 length equals 16 residues. Written as DNA, the CDR3 is TGTGCCAGCTCACCAAGCAATAGTACCAACACCGGGGAGCTGTTTTTT. Its protein is CASSPSNSTNTGELFF. The entire variable domain, with the rest obtained from reference TRBV18 and TRBJ2-2, is as follows: NAGVMQNPRHLVRRRGQEARLRCSPMKGHSHVYWYRQLPEEGLKFMVYLQKENIIDESGMPKERFSAEFPKEGPSILRIQQVVRGDSAAYFCASSPSNSTNTGELFFGEGSRLTVL.

This chain uses TRBV11-2 with TRBJ2-7; TRBD2 aligns across 8 bases. Germline V lookup: CDR1 SGHAT, CDR2 FQNNGV. J gave up 0 bases and V 4 bases, and 8 bases lay outside the gene matches. The CDR3 loop spans 16 amino acids. The CDR3 DNA sequence: TGTGCCAGCAGCTCAGAAGCGGGGGCGAGCTCCTACGAGCAGTACTTC. Translating it yields CASSSEAGASSYEQYF.

The chain carries TRBV7-3 and TRBJ1-1; D not certain. Deletions cut 5 bases from V and 0 bases from J, with 13 bases between. Germline V gene lookup returns CDR1 SGHTA and CDR2 FQGTGA. The CDR3 has 15 amino acids. The CDR3, as DNA: TGTGCCAGCAGCCCCTCTCGGGTTGTGAACACTGAAGCTTTCTTT. This codes for CASSPSRVVNTEAFF.

The rearrangement links TRBV19 to TRBJ2-6; the D gene is possibly TRBD2 (6 bases). Germline loops: CDR1 LNHDA, CDR2 SQIVND (reference sequence). The CDR3 is 15 amino acids. V dropped 3 bases and J dropped 1 base, with 7 bases sitting between them. CDR3 protein: CASSISGSGANVLTF. DNA for the CDR3: TGTGCCAGTAGTATCAGCGGGTCTGGGGCCAACGTCCTGACTTTC.

This clone was picked up one time. V is TRBV6-5 and J is TRBJ1-1, with D perhaps matching TRBD1 (6 bases). CDR3 size: 15 residues. Germline V gives CDR1 MNHEY, CDR2 SVGAGI. V was clipped by 6 bases and J by 0 bases, with 14 bases between them. CDR3 bases: TGTGCCAGCAGCTCAGGGGTGGGGATGAACACTGAAGCTTTCTTT. This codes for CASSSGVGMNTEAFF.

V and J are TRBV19 and TRBJ2-5; 10 bases match TRBD1. V shed 2 bases, J shed 5 bases, and the junction held 5 bases outside the gene matches. This CDR3 is built from 15 residues. Germline values: CDR1 LNHDA, CDR2 SQIVND (reference sequence). CDR3 DNA sequence: TGTGCCAGTAGTATAATAGACAGGGGGCTGGAGACCCAGTACTTC. This sequence encodes CASSIIDRGLETQYF.

The chain carries TRBV29-1 and TRBJ2-5, with 10 bases that match TRBD1. V shed 3 bases, J shed 2 bases, and the junction held 6 bases outside the gene matches. The CDR3 spans 15 residues. Germline V lookup: CDR1 SQVTM, CDR2 ANQGSEA. The CDR3 region is CSVDWDRGIQETQYF. The CDR3, as DNA: TGCAGCGTTGATTGGGACAGGGGTATTCAAGAGACCCAGTACTTC.

The gene calls are TRBV7-2 and TRBJ2-1, with 12 bases matching TRBD2. Germline V lookup: CDR1 SGHTA, CDR2 FQGNSA. Unmatched junction bases numbered 3, after V lost 5 bases and J lost 4 bases. The CDR3 covers 15 residues. CDR3 in amino acids: CASSQGTSGYNEQFF. The DNA of the CDR3 is TGTGCCAGCAGCCAAGGGACTAGCGGGTACAATGAGCAGTTCTTC.

J is TRBJ1-5 and V is TRBV6-5; 11 nucleotides agree with TRBD1. V lost 4 bases, J lost 4 bases, and 6 bases stayed unmatched. The CDR3 length is 16 residues. Germline CDR1 MNHEY, CDR2 SVGAGI. The CDR3 DNA follows: TGTGCCAGCAGTTTCTTTCGGGACAGGGGGAATCAGCCCCAGCATTTT. Translating gives CASSFFRDRGNQPQHF.

In its sample, this clone was seen once. This chain connects TRBV7-3 to TRBJ1-1; the match to TRBD1 covers 9 bases. The CDR3 has 16 amino acids. Trimming removed 2 bases from V and 5 bases from J; junction bases left unmatched: 9. Germline V lookup: CDR1 SGHTA, CDR2 FQGTGA. Written as DNA, the CDR3 is TGTGCCAGCAGCTTAGGACAGGGGCATTTGGGTACTGAAGCTTTCTTT. Translating gives CASSLGQGHLGTEAFF.

The chain uses TRBV7-9 and TRBJ2-3, with D possibly being TRBD2 (6 bases). Germline V gene data show CDR1 as SEHNR and CDR2 as FQNEAQ (reference sequence). The CDR3 is 16 residues long. The V end lost 0 bases, the J end lost 2 bases, and 12 bases lay between the germline ends. For the CDR3, the DNA is TGTGCCAGCAGCTTAGCGGGAGGAGCAGTCACAGATACGCAGTATTTT. Translated, it gives CASSLAGGAVTDTQYF. The full variable domain, with the rest looked up from reference TRBV7-9 and TRBJ2-3, is DTGVSQNPRHKITKRGQNVTFRCDPISEHNRLYWYRQTLGQGPEFLTYFQNEAQLEKSRLLSDRFSAERPKGSFSTLEIQRTEQGDSAMYLCASSLAGGAVTDTQYFGPGTRLTVL.

The rearrangement links TRBV6-5 to TRBJ1-3; D ambiguous. The V gene's germline CDR1 is MNHEY and CDR2 SVGAGI. CDR3 length: 14 amino acids. V lost 6 bases and J lost 0, with 9 bases in between. The CDR3 sequence is CASSSITSGNTIYF. CDR3 DNA: TGTGCCAGCAGCAGTATCACCTCTGGAAACACCATATATTTT.

The genes are TRBV6-5 and TRBJ1-2; 7 bases are shared with TRBD1. With V trimmed by 2 bases and J by 8 bases, 8 bases remained unmatched. The CDR3 covers 14 residues. Germline CDR1 is MNHEY and CDR2 is SVGAGI. The chain's CDR3 is CASSYADRLRGYTF. The CDR3 DNA reads as TGTGCCAGCAGTTACGCGGACAGGTTGAGAGGCTACACCTTC.

The chain employs TRBV7-2 and TRBJ2-3; TRBD2 matches 10 bases. V was pared by 2 bases and J by 3 bases, with 8 bases of the junction left unmatched. This CDR3 has 17 residues. The germline V gene has CDR1 SGHTA and CDR2 FQGNSA. The chain's CDR3 is CASSLSPIAGGTDTQYF. The DNA for the CDR3 is TGTGCCAGCAGCTTATCCCCAATAGCGGGGGGAACAGATACGCAGTATTTT.

This clone showed up just a few times. The chain joins TRBV7-2 to TRBJ2-1, with D perhaps TRBD2 (5 bases). This CDR3 has 13 residues. V lost 4 bases and J lost 6, with 10 bases in between. CDR1 is SGHTA and CDR2 is FQGNSA in the germline V gene. CDR3 DNA: TGTGCCAGCAGCTCACTAGGTTTCAATGAGCAGTTCTTC. This codes for CASSSLGFNEQFF.

The table lists this clone with a count of one. The chain uses TRBV7-8 and TRBJ2-3, with D possibly matching TRBD1 (5 bases). The germline V gene encodes CDR1 SGHVS and CDR2 FQNEAQ. The V and J ends lost 0 bases and 7 bases respectively, with 17 bases between them. This CDR3 region has 16 residues. The CDR3 DNA is TGTGCCAGCAGCTTAGCGGGGCTAGTCTCAAACTATACGCAGTATTTT. Translating it yields CASSLAGLVSNYTQYF. Drawing the rest from reference TRBV7-8 and TRBJ2-3, the complete variable domain is GAGVSQSPRYKVAKRGQDVALRCDPISGHVSLFWYQQALGQGPEFLTYFQNEAQLDKSGLPSDRFFAERPEGSVSTLKIQRTQQEDSAVYLCASSLAGLVSNYTQYFGPGTRLTVL.

This clone was counted a few times. The chain is built from TRBV30 and TRBJ2-5; possibly TRBD2 for D (6 bases). The CDR3 runs to 12 residues. The germline V and J ends were trimmed by 0 bases and 7 bases, with 9 bases remaining between them. The germline V gene encodes CDR1 GTSNPN and CDR2 SVGIG (reference sequence). DNA for the CDR3: TGTGCCTGGAGTGTACTCGGGGGGACCCAGTACTTC. This gives the protein CAWSVLGGTQYF.

The genes are TRBV3-1 (or the pseudogene TRBV3-2) and TRBJ1-1; no reliable D call. CDR3 length: 13 residues. Germline CDR1 reads LGHDT; CDR2 reads YNNKEL (reference sequence). Trimming took off 2 bases at V and 5 bases at J, with 9 bases between the two ends. The CDR3 is CASSQLRGTEAFF. The CDR3 nucleotides are TGTGCCAGCAGCCAACTTCGGGGAACTGAAGCTTTCTTT.

The V gene is TRBV7-8, the J gene TRBJ2-7; no definite D call. From germline, CDR1 is SGHVS and CDR2 FQNEAQ. The length of the CDR3 is 15 residues. Deletions cut 4 bases from V and 2 bases from J, with 15 bases between. CDR3 amino acids: CASSSTAGPAYEQYF. The DNA of the CDR3 is TGTGCCAGCAGCTCCACGGCAGGTCCAGCCTACGAGCAGTACTTC.